This T cell receptor (beta chain) appears in the sequencing data of a study of cytomegalovirus exposure and HLA in healthy donors. As for this clone: Its antigen is unknown.

The CDR3 is made up of 16 amino acids. J was trimmed by 4 bases and V by 6 bases; bases with no gene match: 12. The germline CDR1 and CDR2 sequences are MNHNY and SVGAGI (reference sequence). Study-wide results and limits: Sequencing depth across donors, presence/absence analyses assumed, was roughly uniform. For TCR beta chains, V- and J-gene trimming was later linked to a missense DCLRE1C variant.

The PCR contained 60 Vbeta and 13 Jbeta primers. Some clones are missing from TCRdb's copy, which holds only in-frame ones; the method was immunoSEQ multiplex PCR. The table records about 130,000 clones, about 79% of them present only once. The source of this sequence is a man aged 18 to 29 in good health and CMV-seronegative. The chain uses TRBV6-6 and TRBJ2-4, with 7 nucleotides matching TRBD1. The sequenced sample was PBMCs. CDR3 protein: CASRAGTVAKKNIQYF. CDR3 DNA: TGTGCCAGCAGAGCCGGGACAGTGGCGAAGAAAAACATTCAGTACTTC.